These 14 T cell receptor beta chains came from one sample sequenced in a study of blood T cell repertoires in COVID-19. The data were produced by immunoSEQ multiplex PCR, yet TCRdb's version contains in-frame clones alone and is incomplete. In the table there are around 200,000 clones, 86% of which are singletons. The sequencing sample was made of peripheral blood. These receptors were taken from a man aged 65 to 79 with acute or convalescent COVID-19.

The V and J genes are TRBV5-1 and TRBJ2-2, with D perhaps matching TRBD2 (5 bases). CDR1 is SGHRS and CDR2 is YFSETQ in the germline V gene. The CDR3 covers 15 residues. Trimming cost V 2 bases and J 7 bases, with 15 bases left between them. For the CDR3, the DNA is TGCGCCAGCAGCTTCCCGGACTCCCTCGGCGGGGAGCTGTTTTTT. It codes for CASSFPDSLGGELFF.

The CDR3 DNA sequence: TGTGCCAGCAGCCTAGCGGGATGGAGCTCCTACAATGAGCAGTTCTTC. It specifies CASSLAGWSSYNEQFF. This rearrangement joins TRBV7-3 to TRBJ2-1; 9 bases align to TRBD2. This CDR3 is 16 amino acids long. V shed 5 bases and J 0 bases; nucleotides not matched to a gene: 5. CDR1 and CDR2 from the germline V gene are SGHTA and FQGTGA. Looking up the rest from reference TRBV7-3 and TRBJ2-1 gives the full variable domain: GAGVSQTPSNKVTEKGKYVELRCDPISGHTALYWYRQSLGQGPEFLIYFQGTGAADDSGLPNDRFFAVRPEGSVSTLKIQRTERGDSAVYLCASSLAGWSSYNEQFFGPGTRLTVL.

This chain connects TRBV27 to TRBJ2-1; possibly TRBD2 for D (5 bases). Looked up from germline, CDR1 is MNHEY and CDR2 is SMNVEV (reference sequence). There are 16 residues in the CDR3. Trimming took off 2 bases at V and 0 bases at J, with 11 bases between the two ends. CDR3 DNA: TGTGCCAGCAGTTTAGTCGTGGGGAGCTCCTACAATGAGCAGTTCTTC. Residues: CASSLVVGSSYNEQFF.

The gene calls are TRBV28 and TRBJ2-1, with D perhaps TRBD2 (5 bases). Trimming cost V 9 bases and J 2 bases, with 8 bases left between them. CDR3 length: 12 amino acids. Germline CDR1 and CDR2: MDHEN and SYDVKM. Here the CDR3 DNA reads TGTGCCAGTCGAGGGCCCTACAATGAGCAGTTCTTC. Amino acid sequence: CASRGPYNEQFF.

This clone turned up a few times. The chain combines TRBV4-3 with TRBJ2-3; 16 bases agree with TRBD2. After removal of 8 bases from V and 4 bases from J, the junction contained 3 bases not matched to a gene. This CDR3 contains 15 residues. The germline CDR1 and CDR2 sequences are LGHNA and YSLEER. CDR3 sequence (DNA): TGCGCCAGCGGGACTAGCGGGGGGGTGGCAGATACGCAGTATTTT. Protein sequence: CASGTSGGVADTQYF.

This chain joins TRBV28 and TRBJ1-5; 8 bases line up with TRBD1. The germline V gene has CDR1 MDHEN and CDR2 SYDVKM. The CDR3 consists of 16 residues. V was clipped by 3 bases and J by 3 bases; unmatched bases: 7. This CDR3 reads CASSLWGQEDNQPQHF. CDR3 bases: TGTGCCAGCAGTTTGTGGGGACAGGAGGACAATCAGCCCCAGCATTTT.

The chain couples TRBV28 to TRBJ1-1; D might be TRBD1 (5 bases). Germline V CDR1 and CDR2: MDHEN, SYDVKM. Trimming took off 4 bases at V and 1 base at J, with 19 bases between the two ends. The CDR3 length is 17 residues. CDR3 sequence reads: CASSYRKLWGGNTEAFF. The CDR3 DNA follows: TGTGCCAGCAGTTACAGGAAACTATGGGGAGGGAACACTGAAGCTTTCTTT.

V usage is TRBV15 and J usage is TRBJ2-3; D possibly corresponds to TRBD2 (6 bases). V was trimmed by 3 bases and J by 0 bases, leaving 13 bases between them. Germline V gene sequence: CDR1 LNHNV, CDR2 YYDKDF (reference sequence). The CDR3 length is 16 residues. As DNA, the CDR3 is TGTGCCACCAGCAGGGATGACGGGGGTAGCACAGATACGCAGTATTTT. It specifies CATSRDDGGSTDTQYF.

This rearrangement joins TRBV7-8 to TRBJ1-2; D is unresolved. The CDR3 is 12 amino acids. The germline V gene has CDR1 SGHVS and CDR2 FQNEAQ. The V end lost 3 bases, the J end lost 4 bases, and 6 bases lay between the germline ends. The CDR3 bases are TGTGCCAGCAGCTTCGGGGTCTATGGCTACACCTTC. Translating it yields CASSFGVYGYTF. The full variable domain, rest sourced from reference TRBV7-8 and TRBJ1-2, is GAGVSQSPRYKVAKRGQDVALRCDPISGHVSLFWYQQALGQGPEFLTYFQNEAQLDKSGLPSDRFFAERPEGSVSTLKIQRTQQEDSAVYLCASSFGVYGYTFGSGTRLTVV.

The V call is TRBV5-6, the J call TRBJ1-6; weak D call: TRBD1 (6 bases). The ends were cut back, 3 bases at V and 10 bases at J, with 14 bases in the middle. The CDR3 sequence is 14 residues long. Germline CDR1 is SGHDT and CDR2 is YYEEEE. The CDR3 loop reads CASSSTGHESPLHF. In DNA form, the CDR3 reads TGTGCCAGCAGCTCCACAGGGCACGAATCACCCCTCCACTTT.

CDR3 DNA: TGTGCCAGCAGCCGGGGGACAGTAGCTTCTGGGGCCAACGTCCTGACTTTC. This gives the protein CASSRGTVASGANVLTF. V is TRBV5-4 and J is TRBJ2-6, with a possible D match to TRBD1 (7 bases). The CDR3 has 17 residues. V dropped 4 bases and J dropped 1 base, with 15 bases sitting between them. CDR1 and CDR2 from the germline V gene are SGHNT and YYREEE (reference sequence).

The chain recombines TRBV5-1 with TRBJ2-2; perhaps TRBD1 as D (6 bases). Trimming took 4 bases from V and 6 from J, leaving 16 bases between them. This CDR3 spans 15 amino acids. Per germline, CDR1 SGHRS and CDR2 YFSETQ. The chain's CDR3 is CASSTENRVAGELFF. CDR3 in DNA: TGCGCCAGCAGCACGGAAAACAGGGTCGCCGGGGAGCTGTTTTTT.

This chain links TRBV5-6 with TRBJ2-1; D unclear. The germline V gene encodes CDR1 SGHDT and CDR2 YYEEEE. Trimming cost V 4 bases and J 8 bases, with 13 bases left between them. The CDR3 is 13 residues long. The CDR3 nucleotides are TGTGCCAGCAGCAGAGACCCCGAGGATGAGCAGTTCTTC. As protein: CASSRDPEDEQFF.

The gene calls are TRBV11-2 and TRBJ2-7; 10 bases agree with TRBD1. V was pared by 5 bases and J by 3 bases, with 7 bases of the junction left unmatched. Looked up from germline, CDR1 is SGHAT and CDR2 is FQNNGV. The CDR3 contains 15 residues. The CDR3 spells CASSRGTGALYEQYF. The CDR3 DNA follows: TGTGCCAGCAGCCGAGGGACAGGGGCCCTCTACGAGCAGTACTTC.